This TCR beta chain was captured in a study of spatial heterogeneity in lung cancer. About the research overall: Consistently, beta-chain sequences turned up in larger numbers than alpha-chain sequences did. Study outcomes and limitations: How many expanded intratumoral alpha and beta TCRs were present tracked the tumor mutation count, which was a count of nonsynonymous mutations.

By frequency in the sample, this clonotype is large. The antigen is unknown. This beta chain is an unintended read in a library built for alpha chains; its size means little. TCRdb re-analysed the 5' RACE reads in MiXCR, keeping a single row per CDR3 protein. The sample has 150 or so distinct CDR3 sequences; 12% are singletons. Stated time point: sample taken at primary tumor resection. Without sorting, whole RNA was sequenced from tumor, nontumor lung or frozen PBMC. CDR1 and CDR2 (germline): DFQATT, SNEGSKA (reference sequence). V lost 6 bases, J lost 1 base, and 9 bases lay in between. CDR3 length: 13 amino acids.

This sample comprised lung tumor tissue, obtained at surgery. This chain connects TRBV20-1 to TRBJ2-2; perhaps TRBD1 as D (5 bases). The origin of this receptor is a male donor with early-stage non-small cell lung cancer. CDR3 sequence: CSAHGQNTGELFF. CDR3 coding DNA: TGCAGTGCCCACGGACAGAACACCGGGGAGCTGTTTTTT.